This passage covers 20 T cell receptor beta chains from one sample sequenced in a study of beta chain features in type 1 diabetes. cDNA synthesis used the whole RNA isolate, giving expressed TCRB sequences. Sequencing used immunoSEQ multiplex PCR; TCRdb keeps in-frame clones, though not all of them. The profile covers hundreds of thousands of clones, with roughly 12% appearing a single time and around 0.02% taken by the ten largest. Sequenced: naive CD4+ T cells from blood. The receptor set was obtained from a man aged 18-30 years in good health.

This clone has only a few counts. This chain uses TRBV11-2 with TRBJ2-1; 7 bases are a match to TRBD2. V gave up 5 bases and J gave up 5 bases; unmatched junction bases: 12. The length of the CDR3 is 16 residues. Germline CDR1 and CDR2: SGHAT and FQNNGV. The CDR3 protein is CASSPQTGGPHNEQFF. The CDR3 coding sequence is TGTGCCAGCAGCCCCCAGACGGGGGGACCGCACAATGAGCAGTTCTTC.

Written as DNA, the CDR3 is TGCGCCAGCAGCCCGTGGGGGCGCTCCTACAATGAGCAGTTCTTC. Amino acid sequence: CASSPWGRSYNEQFF. The V gene is TRBV5-1, the J gene TRBJ2-1, with a possible D match to TRBD1 (6 bases). CDR1 is SGHRS, CDR2 YFSETQ, per germline. V was shortened by 4 bases and J by 0 bases, with 11 bases between the two germline ends. The CDR3 extends over 15 amino acids.

This chain joins TRBV11-3 and TRBJ2-1; TRBD1 is a possible D gene (6 bases). The CDR3 runs to 12 residues. V dropped 4 bases and J dropped 14 bases, with 15 bases sitting between them. In germline, CDR1 is SGHNT, CDR2 YENEEA. In DNA, the CDR3 is TGTGCCAGCAGCTCCAGTCCCCGGGACAAGTTCTTC. This sequence encodes CASSSSPRDKFF.

The V gene is TRBV2, the J gene TRBJ2-5; 8 nucleotides line up with TRBD1. The CDR3 is 14 amino acids. Germline lookup yields CDR1 SNHLY and CDR2 FYNNEI. Trimming at V came to 8 bases and at J to 4 bases, leaving 9 bases not matched to a gene. CDR3 sequence: CASGGLGQGETQYF. Here the CDR3 DNA reads TGTGCCAGCGGAGGTCTTGGACAGGGAGAGACCCAGTACTTC. Based on the CDR3 plus reference TRBV2 and TRBJ2-5, the full variable domain is EPEVTQTPSHQVTQMGQEVILRCVPISNHLYFYWYRQILGQKVEFLVSFYNNEISEKSEIFDDQFSVERPDGSNFTLKIRSTKLEDSAMYFCASGGLGQGETQYFGPGTRLLVL.

This clone appeared a few times. The chain links TRBV30 to TRBJ1-2, with D tentatively TRBD1 (6 bases). With 3 bases removed from V and 3 bases from J, the gap between germline ends came to 11 bases. The CDR3 length is 13 residues. The germline CDR1 and CDR2 sequences are GTSNPN and SVGIG (reference sequence). Here the CDR3 reads CAWRPAGDYGYTF. In DNA, the CDR3 is TGTGCCTGGAGACCAGCAGGGGACTATGGCTACACCTTC.

This clone was detected only a few times. V usage is TRBV4-1 and J usage is TRBJ2-1; the D gene is possibly TRBD2 (7 bases). V dropped 1 base and J dropped 6 bases, with 19 bases sitting between them. Germline assignment: CDR1 MGHRA and CDR2 YSYEKL. The length of the CDR3 is 17 residues. CDR3 region: CASSQGRGAGRFNEQFF. CDR3 in DNA: TGCGCCAGCAGCCAAGGCAGGGGAGCGGGAAGGTTCAATGAGCAGTTCTTC.

For the CDR3, the DNA is TGTGCCAGCAGCCAGTTTCTGGGCCAGGACACTGAAGCTTTCTTT. This sequence encodes CASSQFLGQDTEAFF. This chain connects TRBV14 to TRBJ1-1, with no clear D. V lost 3 bases, J lost 3 bases, and 14 bases lay in between. The germline gives CDR1 SGHDN, CDR2 FVKESK. The CDR3 sequence is 15 residues long.

This clone has more than one count but fewer than ten. The V and J genes are TRBV4-3 and TRBJ2-7, with 9 bases aligning to TRBD2. Per the germline V gene, CDR1 is LGHNA and CDR2 is YSLEER. After removal of 5 bases from V and 4 bases from J, the junction contained 15 bases not matched to a gene. The length of the CDR3 is 17 residues. CDR3 sequence (DNA): TGCGCCAGCAGCTCCACCACCAGTAGCGGGAGTCGTTACGAGCAGTACTTC. Amino acids: CASSSTTSSGSRYEQYF.

This clone was seen only a few times. This rearrangement joins TRBV15 to TRBJ2-3; D may be TRBD2 (6 bases). V dropped 1 base and J dropped 0 bases, with 14 bases sitting between them. The germline gives CDR1 LNHNV, CDR2 YYDKDF (reference sequence). This CDR3 is 17 amino acids long. As DNA, the CDR3 is TGTGCCACCAGCAGAGGAAGGGCGCGGGGCAGCACAGATACGCAGTATTTT. Protein: CATSRGRARGSTDTQYF. Looking up the rest from reference TRBV15 and TRBJ2-3 gives the full variable domain: DAMVIQNPRYQVTQFGKPVTLSCSQTLNHNVMYWYQQKSSQAPKLLFHYYDKDFNNEADTPDNFQSRRPNTSFCFLDIRSPGLGDTAMYLCATSRGRARGSTDTQYFGPGTRLTVL.

The gene calls are TRBV7-2 and TRBJ2-7; no firm D call. The germline CDR1 and CDR2 sequences are SGHTA and FQGNSA. The CDR3 sequence is 13 residues long. V was pared by 1 base and J by 4 bases, with 8 bases between. The CDR3 DNA reads TGTGCCAGCAGCTTAGTTCAAGAGTACGAGCAGTACTTC. It codes for CASSLVQEYEQYF. The whole variable domain, filled in from reference TRBV7-2 and TRBJ2-7, reads GAGVSQSPSNKVTEKGKDVELRCDPISGHTALYWYRQSLGQGLEFLIYFQGNSAPDKSGLPSDRFSAERTGGSVSTLTIQRTQQEDSAVYLCASSLVQEYEQYFGPGTRLTVT.

The chain couples TRBV7-2 to TRBJ1-2; D gene ambiguous. The V end lost 5 bases, the J end lost 8 bases, and 12 bases lay between the germline ends. From germline, CDR1 is SGHTA and CDR2 FQGNSA. This CDR3 spans 12 amino acids. In nucleotides, the CDR3 is TGTGCCAGCAGCCTAGACATGGGCGGCTACACCTTC. Its protein is CASSLDMGGYTF. The variable domain in full, completed from reference TRBV7-2 and TRBJ1-2, reads GAGVSQSPSNKVTEKGKDVELRCDPISGHTALYWYRQSLGQGLEFLIYFQGNSAPDKSGLPSDRFSAERTGGSVSTLTIQRTQQEDSAVYLCASSLDMGGYTFGSGTRLTVV.

This clone was seen a few times. This chain connects TRBV7-2 to TRBJ2-3; TRBD1 aligns across 8 bases. Trimming took 4 bases from V and 2 from J; bases not matched to a gene: 5. The germline CDR1 and CDR2 sequences are SGHTA and FQGNSA. The CDR3 sequence is 15 residues long. CDR3 residues: CASSSGQGYTDTQYF. The DNA of the CDR3 is TGTGCCAGCAGCTCAGGACAGGGTTACACAGATACGCAGTATTTT.

This clone was counted between two and nine times. The rearrangement joins TRBV28 to TRBJ1-6, with 8 bases identical to TRBD1. The CDR3 has 13 amino acids. Trimming removed 10 bases from V and 8 bases from J; junction bases left unmatched: 7. Germline assignment: CDR1 MDHEN and CDR2 SYDVKM. The CDR3 DNA reads as TGTGCCACCCCGGGACAGGAGTATTCACCCCTCCACTTT. Residues: CATPGQEYSPLHF. The entire variable domain, with the rest obtained from reference TRBV28 and TRBJ1-6, is as follows: DVKVTQSSRYLVKRTGEKVFLECVQDMDHENMFWYRQDPGLGLRLIYFSYDVKMKEKGDIPEGYSVSREKKERFSLILESASTNQTSMYLCATPGQEYSPLHFGNGTRLTVT.

This chain connects TRBV5-6 to TRBJ2-5; 8 bases fit TRBD2. This CDR3 comprises 16 residues. V lost 4 bases, J lost 5 bases, and 13 bases stayed unmatched. Germline CDR1 reads SGHDT; CDR2 reads YYEEEE. CDR3 in DNA: TGTGCCAGCAGCCTGACAGGACTAGCCCGGTGGGAGACCCAGTACTTC. This codes for CASSLTGLARWETQYF.

In this sample, this clone turned up a few times. V usage is TRBV4-2 and J usage is TRBJ2-7, with 10 bases lining up with TRBD1. There are 15 residues in the CDR3. The V and J ends lost 2 bases and 6 bases, in that order; junction bases with no gene match: 7. CDR1 is LGHNA, CDR2 YNFKEQ, per germline. The CDR3, as DNA: TGTGCCAGCAGCCAACCGGGACAGGGGTCGTCCGAGCAGTACTTC. Translating it yields CASSQPGQGSSEQYF.

This clone was counted between two and nine times. The rearrangement links TRBV18 to TRBJ2-7, with TRBD1 as a possible D gene (6 bases). Per the germline V gene, CDR1 is KGHSH and CDR2 is LQKENI. The CDR3 covers 14 residues. V gave up 10 bases and J gave up 3 bases, with 19 bases separating them. The CDR3 nucleotides read TGTGCCACCAAACCCAACAGGGATGACTACGAGCAGTACTTC. It specifies CATKPNRDDYEQYF.

V is TRBV4-3 and J is TRBJ2-1; 7 bases fit TRBD2. V gave up 0 bases and J gave up 0 bases; unmatched junction bases: 5. This CDR3 has 17 residues. The germline gives CDR1 LGHNA, CDR2 YSLEER. CDR3 in amino acids: CASSQDIPGGSYNEQFF. The CDR3 DNA follows: TGCGCCAGCAGCCAAGATATCCCGGGAGGCTCCTACAATGAGCAGTTCTTC.

The chain joins TRBV5-1 to TRBJ1-1, with D unclear. Germline lookup yields CDR1 SGHRS and CDR2 YFSETQ. V was clipped by 4 bases and J by 4 bases, with 8 bases between them. This CDR3 spans 12 amino acids. For the CDR3, the DNA is TGCGCCAGCAGCCGGGAGGCCACTGAAGCTTTCTTT. It encodes CASSREATEAFF.

The V and J genes are TRBV28 and TRBJ2-1; maybe TRBD2 (6 bases). V dropped 4 bases and J dropped 3 bases, with 19 bases sitting between them. Germline CDR1 reads MDHEN; CDR2 reads SYDVKM. The CDR3 spans 17 residues. In DNA, the CDR3 is TGTGCCAGCAGTTCCCCCCTGTCCGCGGGACGCTACAATGAGCAGTTCTTC. Its translation: CASSSPLSAGRYNEQFF.

This clone was detected a few times. This sequence joins TRBV25-1 and TRBJ1-2; TRBD1 matches at 7 bases. The CDR3 loop spans 13 amino acids. The V and J ends lost 2 bases and 5 bases, in that order; junction bases with no gene match: 2. Germline V CDR1 and CDR2: MGHDK, SYGVNS. The CDR3 DNA follows: TGTGCCAGCAGTGAAGTGGGACAGTATGGCTACACCTTC. Translating it yields CASSEVGQYGYTF.